A single sample is the source of the 18 T cell receptor beta chains below, sequenced in a study of post-analysis software for immune sequencing data. Their specific antigens are unknown. TCR beta cDNA libraries had unique molecular identifiers. In TCRdb, the PCR reads were re-called with MiXCR into one record per CDR3 protein. Found here are 650,000 to 900,000 distinct CDR3 sequences, more than 45% of them singletons; the top ten hold roughly 5.2%. General study findings and limits: In patients, roughly five TRBV segments were more frequent than in controls, with TRBV5-6, TRBV5-1 and TRBV20-1 among them.

The sequenced sample was blood. The source is a girl aged 5 to 17 with multiple sclerosis.

This chain joins TRBV5-6 and TRBJ2-5; 8 bases fit TRBD1. The CDR3 has 14 residues. Per the germline V gene, CDR1 is SGHDT and CDR2 is YYEEEE. Unmatched junction bases numbered 13, after V lost 4 bases and J lost 11 bases. CDR3 in DNA: TGTGCCAGCAGCCCAGACAGGGGTTTCGGTGAGCAGTACTTC. Amino acid sequence: CASSPDRGFGEQYF. The whole variable domain, filled in from reference TRBV5-6 and TRBJ2-5, reads DAGVTQSPTHLIKTRGQQVTLRCSPKSGHDTVSWYQQALGQGPQFIFQYYEEEERQRGNFPDRFSGHQFPNYSSELNVNALLLGDSALYLCASSPDRGFGEQYFGPGTRLLVL.

Remarks on this clonotype: A junction boundary mismatches the germline segment, possibly from a read error. The chain employs TRBV4-2 and TRBJ2-3; D is perhaps TRBD2 (6 bases). The CDR3 extends over 16 amino acids. Germline V CDR1 and CDR2: LGHNA, YNFKEQ. This CDR3 reads CASSQELSSGTDTQYF. The CDR3, as DNA: TGCGCCAGCAGCCAAGAACTGTCTAGCGGCACAGATACGCAGTATTTT.

The chain links TRBV6-2 or TRBV6-3 to TRBJ2-4, with D possibly matching TRBD2 (5 bases). Near its end, the DNA agrees better with TRBJ2-7, so the J call may be wrong. Germline V gene data show CDR1 as MNHEY and CDR2 as SVGEGT. The CDR3 length is 15 residues. The CDR3 DNA follows: TGTGCCAGCAAACACGAAGGGAGTGGCTTGTACGAGCAGTACTTC. As protein: CASKHEGSGLYEQYF.

The chain uses TRBV12-3 or TRBV12-4 and TRBJ2-1, with 11 bases aligning to TRBD2. CDR3 length: 15 residues. The V segment lost 5 bases and the J segment 12 bases; nucleotides outside the gene matches: 12. CDR3 sequence: CASSPLLTSGNLQFF. As DNA, the CDR3 is TGTGCCAGCAGTCCGTTACTGACTAGCGGGAATCTGCAGTTCTTC.

As concerns this clonotype: At one end, the junction sequence differs from germline, possibly due to a read error. CDR3: CARSSSGTGVEQYF. DNA for the CDR3: TGTGCCCGCAGTTCCTCCGGGACAGGAGTCGAGCAGTACTTC. The chain is built from TRBV27 and TRBJ2-7; TRBD1 aligns across 8 bases. The CDR3 loop spans 14 amino acids. Per the germline V gene, CDR1 is MNHEY and CDR2 is SMNVEV (reference sequence).

The chain links TRBV27 to TRBJ2-3; 11 bases are a match to TRBD2. V shed 5 bases and J 5 bases; nucleotides not matched to a gene: 6. Per germline, CDR1 MNHEY and CDR2 SMNVEV (reference sequence). This CDR3 comprises 15 residues. The CDR3 DNA reads TGTGCCAGCAGTCGGTTAGCGGGAGGGGTAGATACGCAGTATTTT. Translation: CASSRLAGGVDTQYF.

This rearrangement joins TRBV29-1 to TRBJ2-7; a possible D gene is TRBD2 (7 bases). Germline V CDR1 and CDR2: SQVTM, ANQGSEA. The CDR3 has 13 amino acids. The V end was cut by 1 base, the J end by 4 bases, with 11 bases between. CDR3 in DNA: TGCAGCGTTGAAGGGGAGGGGGGGTACGAGCAGTACTTC. It specifies CSVEGEGGYEQYF.

This clonotype was found a few times. The rearrangement links TRBV6-2 or TRBV6-3 to TRBJ2-3; no clear D. The CDR3 has 10 residues. V was trimmed by 5 bases and J by 8 bases, leaving 5 bases between them. Germline loops: CDR1 MNHEY, CDR2 SVGEGT. Here the CDR3 reads CASSGSTQYF. DNA for the CDR3: TGTGCCAGCAGTGGGTCTACGCAGTATTTT.

In this sample, this clonotype turned up a few times. This rearrangement joins TRBV28 to TRBJ2-5, with 12 positions matching TRBD2. This CDR3 is 15 amino acids long. V lost 5 bases and J lost 5; bases outside the gene matches: 6. Germline assignment: CDR1 MDHEN and CDR2 SYDVKM. CDR3: CASSETSGRGETQYF. Here the CDR3 DNA reads TGTGCCAGCAGTGAGACTAGCGGGAGAGGTGAGACCCAGTACTTC.

The chain combines TRBV5-1 with TRBJ1-1; 8 nucleotides agree with TRBD1. V trimming: 4 bases; J trimming: 0 bases; junction bases outside the gene matches: 8. The germline V gene has CDR1 SGHRS and CDR2 YFSETQ. This CDR3 region has 16 residues. DNA for the CDR3: TGCGCCAGCAGCGACCTCTCGACAGGGGTGAACACTGAAGCTTTCTTT. It translates to CASSDLSTGVNTEAFF.

This clonotype was recorded a few times. J is TRBJ2-7 and V is TRBV29-1; D assignment may be TRBD1 or TRBD2 (5 bases each). This CDR3 contains 14 residues. Trimming left V 4 bases short and J 5 bases short, with 18 bases between. Looked up from germline, CDR1 is SQVTM and CDR2 is ANQGSEA. The CDR3 DNA reads TGCAGCGTTGCCCCCGGGGCAGTCTTAAACGAGCAGTACTTC. It specifies CSVAPGAVLNEQYF.

This clonotype was observed a handful of times. The V and J genes are TRBV6-5 and TRBJ2-5; 11 bases match TRBD1. CDR3 length equals 15 residues. V trimming: 5 bases; J trimming: 1 base; junction bases outside the gene matches: 3. Germline V gives CDR1 MNHEY, CDR2 SVGAGI. The CDR3 sequence: CASSHGQGAQETQYF. The CDR3 DNA is TGTGCCAGCAGTCACGGACAGGGGGCCCAAGAGACCCAGTACTTC.

CDR3 region: CASSLSGTAYEQYF. In DNA form, the CDR3 reads TGTGCCAGCAGCCTTAGCGGGACCGCCTACGAGCAGTACTTC. The rearrangement uses TRBV9 and TRBJ2-7; 8 bases line up with TRBD2. CDR3 length: 14 residues. V was clipped by 4 bases and J by 2 bases; unmatched bases: 5. Germline V CDR1 and CDR2: SGDLS, YYNGEE.

This clonotype was detected a few times. This rearrangement joins TRBV27 to TRBJ1-2; TRBD1 matches 9 bases. CDR3 length: 15 amino acids. Germline V gene lookup returns CDR1 MNHEY and CDR2 SMNVEV (reference sequence). Unmatched junction bases numbered 10, after V lost 4 bases and J lost 7 bases. Written as DNA, the CDR3 is TGTGCCAGCAGTTCGGGGACAGGGTACTACGGTGGCTACACCTTC. Amino acid sequence: CASSSGTGYYGGYTF.

This clonotype has more than one count but fewer than ten. This chain joins TRBV20-1 and TRBJ1-5, with TRBD1 matching over 8 bases. Per the germline V gene, CDR1 is DFQATT and CDR2 is SNEGSKA (reference sequence). The CDR3 totals 17 residues. J lost 0 bases, V lost 0 bases, and 7 bases had no gene match. CDR3 sequence: CSARDRGTGYSNQPQHF. In DNA form, the CDR3 reads TGCAGTGCTAGAGATCGTGGGACAGGCTATAGCAATCAGCCCCAGCATTTT.

This clonotype showed up just a few times. The chain combines TRBV5-4 with TRBJ2-7, with D tentatively TRBD2 (6 bases). The CDR3 extends over 15 amino acids. CDR1 SGHNT and CDR2 YYREEE come from the germline V gene (reference sequence). V was pared by 4 bases and J by 2 bases, with 16 bases between. CDR3 region: CASSQFSGRPYEQYF. CDR3 nucleotide sequence: TGTGCCAGCAGCCAATTCAGCGGGCGGCCCTACGAGCAGTACTTC.

This clonotype has just a few counts. In DNA form, the CDR3 reads TGCAGTGCTAGAGGTACCGGGGCAGCGGGAACCTACGAGCAGTACTTC. Translated, it gives CSARGTGAAGTYEQYF. The chain joins TRBV20-1 to TRBJ2-4; TRBD2 aligns across 7 bases. The DNA end favors TRBJ2-7, so the J call may be wrong. Germline V gives CDR1 DFQATT, CDR2 SNEGSKA (reference sequence). The CDR3 is 16 residues long.

The chain joins TRBV12-3 or TRBV12-4 to TRBJ2-1, with D hard to call. The CDR3 sequence is 15 residues long. Trimming left V 4 bases short and J 9 bases short, with 19 bases between. The CDR3 loop is CASSYLVSPSSEQFF. CDR3 DNA sequence: TGTGCCAGCAGTTATTTAGTTTCCCCGAGCAGTGAGCAGTTCTTC.